The source of this TCR beta chain is a study of T cell responses to AZD1222 COVID-19 vaccine. Study outcomes and limitations: Spike-specific TCR breadth and depth went up after people got two AZD1222 doses.

Libraries were prepared by immunoSEQ multiplex PCR; TCRdb keeps only in-frame clonotypes and omits some of them. The sample has over 75,000 clones, approximately 88% seen once. Germline trimming cut 4 bases from V and 2 bases from J; bases unmatched to any gene: 7. CDR1 is LGHDT, CDR2 YNNKEL, per germline (reference sequence). This CDR3 comprises 15 residues. Points on this clone: Its antigen is unknown.

The chain has TRBV3-1 (or the pseudogene TRBV3-2) and TRBJ2-5; TRBD2 matches at 7 bases. The specimen comprised peripheral blood, sampled on day 0 of AZD1222 vaccination. This receptor was obtained from an adult in good health. This CDR3 reads CASSLGRGGQETQYF. CDR3 nucleotide sequence: TGTGCCAGCAGCCTAGGGAGGGGCGGGCAAGAGACCCAGTACTTC.